The T cell receptor (beta chain) described here comes from a study of blood T cell repertoires in COVID-19. Study background: Specimens from acute and convalescent COVID-19 originated in the United States, Italy and Spain. PBMCs, B-cell-depleted T cells, or T cells were the source of the cDNA or gDNA that made up the material.

Produced via immunoSEQ multiplex PCR; TCRdb's table is partial and in-frame only. The sample carries over 250,000 clones, around 87% recorded once. This CDR3 spans 14 amino acids. Germline values: CDR1 KGHSH, CDR2 LQKENI. V trimming: 3 bases; J trimming: 5 bases; junction bases outside the gene matches: 4. V gene TRBV18 combines with J gene TRBJ2-4; 7 nucleotides agree with TRBD1. The sequence derives from a woman in her 40s who had recovered from COVID-19. Sample: peripheral blood. The CDR3 sequence: CASSPITGENIQYF. The CDR3 nucleotides are TGTGCCAGCTCACCTATAACAGGGGAAAACATTCAGTACTTC.